This TCR beta chain was identified in a study of cytomegalovirus exposure and HLA in healthy donors (dated by TCRdb to about 2017). With regard to the full study: A later analysis indicated that the roughly 130 validation repertoires were generated on the platform also employed for the approximately 700 repertoires of the first cohort. Besides the first cohort of 666 subjects, a separate validation cohort made up of 120 or so different subjects was used. The study was designed to test whether signatures of past pathogen exposure could be identified by cataloging public T cell receptors. To predict cytomegalovirus infection status, the study combined high-throughput TCR immunosequencing, statistical association of individual TCRs with disease status, and machine learning. Paper-wide results and their limitations: While some public TCRs were present in many individuals, most TCR sequences turned up only very rarely across donors. The study listed 150 to 200 TCR beta chains as associated with cytomegalovirus. Cytomegalovirus status was reported to be diagnosed by the classifier with high specificity and sensitivity in both the original and validation cohorts. Of the cluster scores, 85% to 95% were above 0 in a later analysis, which found that TCRs clustered in the first cohort also tended to co-occur in the approximately 120 validation repertoires. A few of the identified cytomegalovirus-associated TCR beta chains were confirmed in vitro to be specific for cytomegalovirus antigens. A later analysis lacked HLA typing for the validation cohort, so it scored co-occurrence in that cohort across all 110 or so repertoires. It was suggested by the authors that the approach could potentially be generalized to other disease states and immunological phenotypes.

Libraries came from the immunoSEQ multiplex PCR assay. The authors' pipeline ran thus. A statistical classification framework was developed to diagnose cytomegalovirus status using the catalog of TCR beta chain sequences. The clones in this table, taken by TCRdb from immuneACCESS, are in-frame only. Not every clone is retained; where verified, under half of the shortfall comes from an unresolved V gene, and the cause of the rest is unknown. Clone size and the V and J calls come from that table; the DNA yielded D and trimming. The sample table lists 250,000 or so clones, approximately 87% of them with a count of one. Less than 3% of the sample goes to the ten largest clones. The donors were included in the validation cohort of some 110 subjects, a group kept apart from the roughly 670-subject first cohort. As for this clone: It has no known antigen specificity. No qualities accompany the bases; no much larger clone lies one base away.

Counted from cysteine to phenylalanine, this CDR3 has 14 amino acids. Just CDR3 DNA is preserved here, 42 bases in frame from base 1. Sequences MGHDK (CDR1) and SYGVNS (CDR2) are obtained from the germline V gene. V is cut by 8 bases and J by 1 base, and the space between the germline ends is 12 bases. Material for sequencing was PBMCs. Recombination connected TRBV25-1 to TRBJ2-1, with TRBD2 as a weak D call on 5 bases. The TCR sequence derives from a man between 18 and 29 years old in good health and CMV-seronegative. At the DNA level, the sequence is TGTGCCAGCCACTCTGGGGAGTCCTACAATGAGCAGTTCTTC. Its coded protein is CASHSGESYNEQFF.